This is a list of T cell receptor beta chains from one sample in a study of blood T cell repertoires in COVID-19. Assay: immunoSEQ multiplex PCR; the TCRdb copy retains only in-frame clones and omits some. The table includes 150,000 to 200,000 clones, 90% to 95% detected once. What was sequenced was peripheral blood. Receptor source: a man aged 25-45 years with COVID-19, enrolled during active disease. The CDR3 runs from the conserved cysteine through the conserved F or W. Fields, in order: V gene, D gene, J gene, clone size, CDR3 DNA, CDR3 protein. A D gene is named only where the DNA matches it firmly. Only part of the rows carry a size: once, few, many, or a class if the clone is expanded.

V: TRBV6-5; D: -; J: TRBJ2-7; size: -; DNA: TGTGCCAGCAGTTACGCCGGGGGCTCCTACGAGCAGTACTTC; CDR3: CASSYAGGSYEQYF
V: TRBV6-5; D: TRBD1; J: TRBJ2-7; size: -; DNA: TGTGCCAGCAGTCAATCCGGGACAGGGCGGTACGAGCAGTACTTC; CDR3: CASSQSGTGRYEQYF
V: TRBV7-2; D: TRBD2; J: TRBJ2-2; size: -; DNA: TGTGCCAGCACCGTAGCGGGGGCGGGGGGTAACACCGGGGAGCTGTTTTTT; CDR3: CASTVAGAGGNTGELFF
V: TRBV6-5; D: -; J: TRBJ1-1; size: -; DNA: TGTGCCAGCAGAAGACAGAACACTGAAGCTTTCTTT; CDR3: CASRRQNTEAFF
V: TRBV3-1/TRBV3-2; D: TRBD1; J: TRBJ1-4; size: once; DNA: TGTGCCAGCAGCCATAACCCAGGGGGAAACGGAAAACTGTTTTTT; CDR3: CASSHNPGGNGKLFF
V: TRBV24-1; D: TRBD1; J: TRBJ1-5; size: once; DNA: TGTGCCACCAGTGACTCGACAGGGATCAATCAGCCCCAGCATTTT; CDR3: CATSDSTGINQPQHF
V: TRBV2; D: -; J: TRBJ1-2; size: -; DNA: TGTGCCAGCAGCCAAACACGGACGGGACTTAACTATGGCTACACCTTC; CDR3: CASSQTRTGLNYGYTF
V: TRBV27; D: -; J: TRBJ1-4; size: -; DNA: TGTGCCAGCAGTTTATTTCATATAAGGGGTGAAAAACTGTTTTTT; CDR3: CASSLFHIRGEKLFF
V: TRBV9; D: TRBD1; J: TRBJ2-2; size: -; DNA: TGTGCCAGCAGCCCCCGGACAGGTATTACAAACCGCGGGGAGCTGTTTTTT; CDR3: CASSPRTGITNRGELFF
V: TRBV18; D: -; J: TRBJ1-1; size: -; DNA: TGTGCCAGCTCACCAGCGCAGGTGGCTGAAGCTTTCTTT; CDR3: CASSPAQVAEAFF
V: TRBV4-2; D: TRBD1; J: TRBJ1-4; size: -; DNA: TGTGCCAGCAGCCAAGAAACAGGGGGTAATGAAAAACTGTTTTTT; CDR3: CASSQETGGNEKLFF
V: TRBV3-1/TRBV3-2; D: -; J: TRBJ2-3; size: -; DNA: TGTGCCAGCAGCCAATTGTCAGGCACAGATACGCAGTATTTT; CDR3: CASSQLSGTDTQYF
V: TRBV23-1; D: -; J: TRBJ2-7; size: -; DNA: TGCGCCAGCAGTCACAGGACAGTTTCCTACGAGCAGTACTTC; CDR3: CASSHRTVSYEQYF
V: TRBV6-5; D: -; J: TRBJ2-7; size: -; DNA: TGTGCCAGCAGTCGGGACAAGACCTACGAGCAGTACTTC; CDR3: CASSRDKTYEQYF
V: TRBV30; D: -; J: TRBJ2-3; size: -; DNA: TGTGCCTGGAGTCCTAGCCCCTTTGGAACAGATACGCAGTATTTT; CDR3: CAWSPSPFGTDTQYF
V: TRBV4-2; D: TRBD1; J: TRBJ1-1; size: -; DNA: TGTGCCAGCAGCCAAGAGGGACAGTGGCGGGCTTTCTTT; CDR3: CASSQEGQWRAFF
V: TRBV2; D: TRBD2; J: TRBJ2-1; size: -; DNA: TGTGCCAGCAGCCTGACTAGCGGCACCTACAATGAGCAGTTCTTC; CDR3: CASSLTSGTYNEQFF
V: TRBV18; D: -; J: TRBJ1-5; size: -; DNA: TGTGCCAGCTCACCATGGCCCGACAATCAGCCCCAGCATTTT; CDR3: CASSPWPDNQPQHF
V: TRBV27; D: TRBD1; J: TRBJ2-1; size: -; DNA: TGTGCCAGCAGTTTATTGGGGACAGGGGCGCTCAATGAGCAGTTCTTC; CDR3: CASSLLGTGALNEQFF
V: TRBV30; D: -; J: TRBJ2-4; size: -; DNA: TGTGCCTGGAGTGTTCTAAACATTCAGTACTTC; CDR3: CAWSVLNIQYF
V: TRBV3-1/TRBV3-2; D: TRBD2; J: TRBJ2-3; size: -; DNA: TGTGCCAGCAGCTATTCTAGCGGGGCGGTCACAGATACGCAGTATTTT; CDR3: CASSYSSGAVTDTQYF
V: TRBV29-1; D: TRBD2; J: TRBJ2-5; size: -; DNA: TGCAGCGGGGTAGCGGGGGGCCATCAAGAGACCCAGTACTTC; CDR3: CSGVAGGHQETQYF
V: TRBV6-5; D: -; J: TRBJ2-5; size: -; DNA: TGTGCCAGCAGCGAGGCGTGGGGGCAGGGGGAGACCCAGTACTTC; CDR3: CASSEAWGQGETQYF
V: TRBV6-4; D: TRBD1; J: TRBJ2-2; size: -; DNA: TGTGCCAGCAGTGACGAGACAGGGGGCACCGGGGAGCTGTTTTTT; CDR3: CASSDETGGTGELFF
V: TRBV7-2; D: TRBD1; J: TRBJ1-6; size: -; DNA: TGTGCCAGCAGCTTATCCCGACAGGGCACGCTCCTCCACTTT; CDR3: CASSLSRQGTLLHF
V: TRBV30; D: -; J: TRBJ1-2; size: once; DNA: TGTGCCTGGAAGGAGGACGGTGGCTACACCTTC; CDR3: CAWKEDGGYTF
V: TRBV7-9; D: TRBD1; J: TRBJ1-6; size: -; DNA: TGTGCCAGCAGCTTGGCAGGGGGTCGTTGGAATTCACCCCTCCACTTT; CDR3: CASSLAGGRWNSPLHF
V: TRBV5-1; D: -; J: TRBJ2-3; size: -; DNA: TGCGCCAGCAGCTTCACAGGTGCAGATACGCAGTATTTT; CDR3: CASSFTGADTQYF
V: TRBV6-2/TRBV6-3; D: TRBD1; J: TRBJ1-5; size: -; DNA: TGTGCCAGCAGTTACTCGAAGCCGGACAGGGTGAGTTATAGCAATCAGCCCCAGCATTTT; CDR3: CASSYSKPDRVSYSNQPQHF
V: TRBV7-9; D: -; J: TRBJ2-7; size: -; DNA: TGTGCCAGCAGCTCAGAAGGAGGGCGGACACCCGCCTACGAGCAGTACTTC; CDR3: CASSSEGGRTPAYEQYF
V: TRBV6-5; D: TRBD1; J: TRBJ1-6; size: -; DNA: TGTGCCAGCAACAGGGGGGGACAGGGCGATTCACCCCTCCACTTT; CDR3: CASNRGGQGDSPLHF
V: TRBV30; D: TRBD2; J: TRBJ2-2; size: -; DNA: TGTGCCTGGAGTACCCGAGGACTAGACGGGACCGGGGAGCTGTTTTTT; CDR3: CAWSTRGLDGTGELFF
V: TRBV19; D: -; J: TRBJ1-1; size: once; DNA: TGTGCCAGTAGTGCGGGTACAATGAACACTGAAGCTTTCTTT; CDR3: CASSAGTMNTEAFF
V: TRBV19; D: TRBD1; J: TRBJ2-6; size: -; DNA: TGTGCCAGTAGTACAACAGGGGCTGGGGCCAACGTCCTGACTTTC; CDR3: CASSTTGAGANVLTF
V: TRBV4-1; D: -; J: TRBJ2-1; size: -; DNA: TGCGCCAGCAGCCAACCTTTAGGAGGGGCTTACACCTCCTACAATGAGCAGTTCTTC; CDR3: CASSQPLGGAYTSYNEQFF
V: TRBV2; D: -; J: TRBJ1-1; size: once; DNA: TGTGCCAGCAGTAAGTCCCCGGCCGGAGGGGTCAAGGAAGCTTTCTTT; CDR3: CASSKSPAGGVKEAFF
V: TRBV4-1; D: TRBD1; J: TRBJ1-4; size: once; DNA: TGCGCCAGCAGCCAAGAAAACAGGGGAACTAATGAAAAACTGTTTTTT; CDR3: CASSQENRGTNEKLFF
V: TRBV27; D: -; J: TRBJ2-3; size: -; DNA: TGTGCCAGCAGTCCCCCGGGGGTGGGAGATACGCAGTATTTT; CDR3: CASSPPGVGDTQYF
V: TRBV12-3/TRBV12-4; D: -; J: TRBJ2-7; size: -; DNA: TGTGCCAGCAGTCTCAGGACTTACGAGCAGTACTTC; CDR3: CASSLRTYEQYF
V: TRBV18; D: TRBD1; J: TRBJ1-1; size: -; DNA: TGTGCCAGCTCACAAACACAGGGGGCAGACACTGAAGCTTTCTTT; CDR3: CASSQTQGADTEAFF
V: TRBV19; D: TRBD1; J: TRBJ1-2; size: -; DNA: TGTGCCAGTAGTATAGTCGGACAGGGGAACTATGGCTACACCTTC; CDR3: CASSIVGQGNYGYTF
V: TRBV3-1/TRBV3-2; D: -; J: TRBJ1-2; size: -; DNA: TGTGCCAGCAGCCAAGCGTTTTCCCAGACTATCTATGGCTACACCTTC; CDR3: CASSQAFSQTIYGYTF
V: TRBV5-1; D: TRBD2; J: TRBJ2-2; size: -; DNA: TGCGCCAGCCAAGGACTAGCGGGGGGCACCGGGGAGCTGTTTTTT; CDR3: CASQGLAGGTGELFF
V: TRBV27; D: -; J: TRBJ1-1; size: -; DNA: TGTGCCAGCAGTCCTTCGGGGAGGGCCAACACTGAAGCTTTCTTT; CDR3: CASSPSGRANTEAFF
V: TRBV7-9; D: TRBD1; J: TRBJ1-2; size: -; DNA: TGTGCCAGCAGCTATCAAAGGACAGGGCCCAACTATGGCTACACCTTC; CDR3: CASSYQRTGPNYGYTF
V: TRBV28; D: -; J: TRBJ1-1; size: -; DNA: TGTGCCAGCCAAAGGGGTTCTGAAGCTTTCTTT; CDR3: CASQRGSEAFF
V: TRBV6-5; D: -; J: TRBJ1-2; size: -; DNA: TGTGCCAGCAGTACAGGAGCCTATGGCTACACCTTC; CDR3: CASSTGAYGYTF
V: TRBV5-6; D: -; J: TRBJ1-6; size: once; DNA: TGTGCCAGCAGCTTCTGGCAGGGGAATTCACCCCTCCACTTT; CDR3: CASSFWQGNSPLHF
V: TRBV7-3; D: TRBD2; J: TRBJ2-1; size: -; DNA: TGTGCCAGCAGCTTAAAGGGTCTAGCGGGGGCCACATACAATGAGCAGTTCTTC; CDR3: CASSLKGLAGATYNEQFF
V: TRBV5-1; D: TRBD1; J: TRBJ1-2; size: -; DNA: TGCGCCAGCAAAAAAATCGGGACAGACTATGGCTACACCTTC; CDR3: CASKKIGTDYGYTF
V: TRBV28; D: -; J: TRBJ1-4; size: -; DNA: TGTGCCAGCAGTCCCGCCGGGGTGGGGGAAAAACTGTTTTTT; CDR3: CASSPAGVGEKLFF
V: TRBV25-1; D: -; J: TRBJ1-1; size: once; DNA: TGTGCCAGCAGTGTGACAGCGAACACTGAAGCTTTCTTT; CDR3: CASSVTANTEAFF
V: TRBV3-1/TRBV3-2; D: -; J: TRBJ1-5; size: -; DNA: TGTGCCAGCAGCCCTTCGGGCAGGGGCAATCAGCCCCAGCATTTT; CDR3: CASSPSGRGNQPQHF
V: TRBV13; D: TRBD2; J: TRBJ2-1; size: few; DNA: TGTGCCAGCAGCTTAGGGGGCGGGGGTCGCCACAATGAGCAGTTCTTC; CDR3: CASSLGGGGRHNEQFF
V: TRBV6-6; D: -; J: TRBJ1-5; size: -; DNA: TGTGCCAGCACCCACTCGGGAAGAGAAGGGAATCAGCCCCAGCATTTT; CDR3: CASTHSGREGNQPQHF
V: TRBV18; D: -; J: TRBJ2-7; size: -; DNA: TGTGCCAGCTCACCATCGGACACATCCTACGAGCAGTACTTC; CDR3: CASSPSDTSYEQYF
V: TRBV2; D: -; J: TRBJ1-5; size: -; DNA: TGTGCCAGCGGAGACGCGGGCAATCAGCCCCAGCATTTT; CDR3: CASGDAGNQPQHF
V: TRBV10-3; D: -; J: TRBJ1-2; size: -; DNA: TGTGCCATCAGTGAGAGGTGGCAGGGAGGCTACACCTTC; CDR3: CAISERWQGGYTF
V: TRBV6-2/TRBV6-3; D: TRBD2; J: TRBJ2-1; size: -; DNA: TGTGCCAGCAGTTACTCGGGGGGGGTATTTAATGAGCAGTTCTTC; CDR3: CASSYSGGVFNEQFF